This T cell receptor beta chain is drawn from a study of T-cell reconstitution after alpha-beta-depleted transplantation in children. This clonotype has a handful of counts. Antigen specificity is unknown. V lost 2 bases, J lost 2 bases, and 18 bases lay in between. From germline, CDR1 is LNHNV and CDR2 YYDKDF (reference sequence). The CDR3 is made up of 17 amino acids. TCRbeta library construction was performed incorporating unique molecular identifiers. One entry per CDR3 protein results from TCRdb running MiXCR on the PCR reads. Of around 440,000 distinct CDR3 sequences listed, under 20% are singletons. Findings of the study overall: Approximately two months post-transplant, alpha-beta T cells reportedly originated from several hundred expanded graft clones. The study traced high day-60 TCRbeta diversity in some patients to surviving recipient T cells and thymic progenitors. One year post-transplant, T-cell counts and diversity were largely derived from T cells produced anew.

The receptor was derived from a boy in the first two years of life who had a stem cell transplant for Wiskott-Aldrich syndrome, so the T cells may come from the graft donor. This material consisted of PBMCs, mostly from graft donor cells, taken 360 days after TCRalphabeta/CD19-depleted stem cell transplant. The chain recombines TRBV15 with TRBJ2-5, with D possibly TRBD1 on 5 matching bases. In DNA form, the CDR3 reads TGTGCCACCAGCAGACCTCATAAGGGGAAACCTCAAGAGACCCAGTACTTC. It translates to CATSRPHKGKPQETQYF.